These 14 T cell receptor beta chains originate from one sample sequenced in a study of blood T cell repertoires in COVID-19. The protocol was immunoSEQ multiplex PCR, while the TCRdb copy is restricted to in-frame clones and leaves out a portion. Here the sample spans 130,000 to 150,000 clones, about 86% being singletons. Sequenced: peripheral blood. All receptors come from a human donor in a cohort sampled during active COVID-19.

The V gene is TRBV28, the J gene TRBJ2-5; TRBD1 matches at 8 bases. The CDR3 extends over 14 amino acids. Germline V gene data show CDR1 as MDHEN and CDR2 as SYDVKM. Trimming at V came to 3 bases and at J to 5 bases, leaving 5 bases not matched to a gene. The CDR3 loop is CASSFNRGRETQYF. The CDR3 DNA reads TGTGCCAGCAGTTTCAACAGGGGGAGGGAGACCCAGTACTTC.

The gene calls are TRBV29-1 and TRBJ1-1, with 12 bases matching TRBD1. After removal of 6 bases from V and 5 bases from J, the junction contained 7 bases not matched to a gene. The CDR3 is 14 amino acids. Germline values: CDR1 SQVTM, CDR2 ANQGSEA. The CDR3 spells CSVRDRGRVTEAFF. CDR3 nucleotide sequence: TGCAGCGTCCGGGACAGGGGGCGCGTAACTGAAGCTTTCTTT.

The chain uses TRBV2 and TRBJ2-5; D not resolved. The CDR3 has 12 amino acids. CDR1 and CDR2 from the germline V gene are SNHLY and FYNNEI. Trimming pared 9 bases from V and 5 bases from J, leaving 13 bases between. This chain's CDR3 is CASHSRSETQYF. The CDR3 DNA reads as TGTGCCAGTCACAGCCGCTCGGAGACCCAGTACTTC. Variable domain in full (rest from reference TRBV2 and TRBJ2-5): EPEVTQTPSHQVTQMGQEVILRCVPISNHLYFYWYRQILGQKVEFLVSFYNNEISEKSEIFDDQFSVERPDGSNFTLKIRSTKLEDSAMYFCASHSRSETQYFGPGTRLLVL.

Here the CDR3 reads CASSQGQGEFEQYF. The CDR3 nucleotides read TGTGCCAGCAGCCAAGGACAGGGCGAGTTCGAGCAGTACTTC. The rearrangement joins TRBV7-2 to TRBJ2-7, with 8 bases fitting TRBD1. This CDR3 spans 14 amino acids. J gave up 6 bases and V 5 bases, and 9 bases lay outside the gene matches. CDR1 is SGHTA and CDR2 is FQGNSA in the germline V gene. The full variable domain, in which reference TRBV7-2 and TRBJ2-7 provide the parts outside the CDR3, is GAGVSQSPSNKVTEKGKDVELRCDPISGHTALYWYRQSLGQGLEFLIYFQGNSAPDKSGLPSDRFSAERTGGSVSTLTIQRTQQEDSAVYLCASSQGQGEFEQYFGPGTRLTVT.

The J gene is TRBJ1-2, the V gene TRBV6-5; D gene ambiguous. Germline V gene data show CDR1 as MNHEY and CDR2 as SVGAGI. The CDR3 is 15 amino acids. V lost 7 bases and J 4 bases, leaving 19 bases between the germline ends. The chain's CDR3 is CASKPGNSKGYGYTF. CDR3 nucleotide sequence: TGTGCCAGCAAGCCCGGGAACTCAAAGGGCTATGGCTACACCTTC.

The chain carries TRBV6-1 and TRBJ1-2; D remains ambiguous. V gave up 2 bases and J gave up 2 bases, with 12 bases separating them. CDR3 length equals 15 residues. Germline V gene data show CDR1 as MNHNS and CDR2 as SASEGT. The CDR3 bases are TGTGCCAGCAGTGAATTTTCGCAGGAAAACTATGGCTACACCTTC. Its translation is CASSEFSQENYGYTF.

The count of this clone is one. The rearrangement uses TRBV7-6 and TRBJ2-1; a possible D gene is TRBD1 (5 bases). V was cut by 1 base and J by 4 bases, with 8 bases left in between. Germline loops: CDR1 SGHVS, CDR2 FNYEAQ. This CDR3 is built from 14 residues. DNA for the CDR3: TGTGCCAGCAGCTTAGGGACAATTTACAATGAGCAGTTCTTC. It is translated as CASSLGTIYNEQFF. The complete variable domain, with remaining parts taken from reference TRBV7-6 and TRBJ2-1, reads GAGVSQSPRYKVTKRGQDVALRCDPISGHVSLYWYRQALGQGPEFLTYFNYEAQQDKSGLPNDRFSAERPEGSISTLTIQRTEQRDSAMYRCASSLGTIYNEQFFGPGTRLTVL.

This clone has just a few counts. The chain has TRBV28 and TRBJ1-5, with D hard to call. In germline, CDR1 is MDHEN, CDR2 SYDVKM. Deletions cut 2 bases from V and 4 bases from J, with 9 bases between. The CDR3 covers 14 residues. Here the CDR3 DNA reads TGTGCCAGCAGTTTAAACCCGACAAATCAGCCCCAGCATTTT. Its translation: CASSLNPTNQPQHF.

This chain's CDR3 is CASRGAGTNEKLFF. CDR3 DNA sequence: TGCGCCAGCAGAGGGGCAGGGACTAATGAAAAACTGTTTTTT. This chain joins TRBV5-1 and TRBJ1-4; TRBD1 is a possible D gene (5 bases). The CDR3 runs 14 residues. Germline values: CDR1 SGHRS, CDR2 YFSETQ. V shed 5 bases and J shed 2 bases, with 10 bases lying between them.

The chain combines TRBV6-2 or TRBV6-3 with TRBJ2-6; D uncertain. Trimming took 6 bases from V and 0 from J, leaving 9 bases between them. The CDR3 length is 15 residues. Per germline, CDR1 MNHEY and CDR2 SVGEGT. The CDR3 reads CASSPSGSGANVLTF. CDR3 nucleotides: TGTGCCAGCAGCCCCAGTGGCTCTGGGGCCAACGTCCTGACTTTC.

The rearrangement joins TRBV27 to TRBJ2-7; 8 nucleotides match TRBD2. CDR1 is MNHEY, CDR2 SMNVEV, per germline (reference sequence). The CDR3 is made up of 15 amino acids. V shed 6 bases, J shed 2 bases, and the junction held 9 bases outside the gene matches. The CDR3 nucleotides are TGTGCCAGCAGCCTAACCGGGACTAGAGCCTACGAGCAGTACTTC. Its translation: CASSLTGTRAYEQYF.

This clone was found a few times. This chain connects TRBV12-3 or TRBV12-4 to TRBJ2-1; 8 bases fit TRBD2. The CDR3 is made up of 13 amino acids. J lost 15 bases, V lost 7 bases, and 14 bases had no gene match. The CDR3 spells CASTNSGTRIRFF. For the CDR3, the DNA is TGTGCCAGCACCAATTCCGGGACTAGAATTAGGTTCTTC.

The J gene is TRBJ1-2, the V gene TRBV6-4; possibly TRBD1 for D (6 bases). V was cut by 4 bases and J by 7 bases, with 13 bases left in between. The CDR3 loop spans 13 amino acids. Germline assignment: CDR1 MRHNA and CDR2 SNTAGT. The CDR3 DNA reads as TGTGCCAGCAGTGTTGGCAGGGGAAGTGGCTACACCTTC. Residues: CASSVGRGSGYTF.

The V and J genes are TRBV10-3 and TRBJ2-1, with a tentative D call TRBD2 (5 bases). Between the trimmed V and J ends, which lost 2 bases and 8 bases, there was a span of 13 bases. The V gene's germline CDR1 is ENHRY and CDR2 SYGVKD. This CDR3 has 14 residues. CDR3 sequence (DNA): TGTGCCATCAGTGAGGTAGGGAAGAGGGATGAGCAGTTCTTC. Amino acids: CAISEVGKRDEQFF.